These 13 T cell receptor beta chains came from one sample sequenced in a study of identical twins. MiXCR was run by TCRdb on the 5' RACE reads, yielding one entry per CDR3 protein. The sample shows about 520,000 distinct CDR3 sequences, less than 25% of them seen only once. This sample also appeared in a second study, on T cells expressing NK-cell markers.

The sequencing input was CD4+ T cells sorted from blood. These receptors were collected from a young woman in good health.

This sequence joins TRBV9 and TRBJ2-5, with D perhaps matching TRBD2 (5 bases). V lost 4 bases, J lost 5 bases, and 18 bases lay in between. This CDR3 has 15 residues. The germline gives CDR1 SGDLS, CDR2 YYNGEE. The CDR3 protein is CASSPDRGGGETQYF. The CDR3 region has the DNA TGTGCCAGCAGCCCAGACCGTGGAGGCGGGGAGACCCAGTACTTC.

The V call is TRBV20-1, the J call TRBJ1-1, with 10 bases lining up with TRBD1. Germline trimming cut 0 bases from V and 0 bases from J; bases unmatched to any gene: 7. This CDR3 is 17 amino acids long. Germline CDR1 is DFQATT and CDR2 is SNEGSKA (reference sequence). The CDR3 DNA follows: TGCAGTGCTAGAGATGGGGGACAGGGGCTCATGAACACTGAAGCTTTCTTT. This encodes CSARDGGQGLMNTEAFF.

The CDR3 loop is CASSPIAGTSTDTQYF. CDR3 DNA sequence: TGTGCCAGCAGCCCAATAGCGGGGACTAGCACAGATACGCAGTATTTT. The rearrangement joins TRBV5-5 to TRBJ2-3, with 8 bases lining up with TRBD2. The CDR3 length is 16 residues. Germline assignment: CDR1 SGHKS and CDR2 YYEKEE (reference sequence). Trimming cost V 4 bases and J 0 bases; bases outside gene matches: 7.

V gene TRBV20-1 combines with J gene TRBJ2-3; D is unresolved. The CDR3 spans 12 residues. V was trimmed by 8 bases and J by 2 bases, leaving 11 bases between them. Germline V gene sequence: CDR1 DFQATT, CDR2 SNEGSKA (reference sequence). The CDR3 nucleotides read TGCAGTCCCCTGGCGACCACAGATACGCAGTATTTT. This encodes CSPLATTDTQYF.

This chain uses TRBV6-5 with TRBJ2-2, with 10 positions matching TRBD1. The germline V gene encodes CDR1 MNHEY and CDR2 SVGAGI. The CDR3 is 16 amino acids. The trim removed 1 base at V and 5 bases at J, leaving 4 bases unmatched. CDR3 amino acids: CASSYLGTGVTGELFF. The CDR3, as DNA: TGTGCCAGCAGTTACTTAGGGACAGGGGTTACCGGGGAGCTGTTTTTT.

This clonotype turned up a few times. J is TRBJ2-1 and V is TRBV20-1, with 15 bases identical to TRBD2. V shed 0 bases, J shed 14 bases, and the junction held 8 bases outside the gene matches. CDR1 is DFQATT, CDR2 SNEGSKA, per germline (reference sequence). The CDR3 totals 15 residues. CDR3 DNA: TGCAGTGCTAGAGAGGGAGGACTAGCGGGAGGGTTGGAGTTCTTC. It specifies CSAREGGLAGGLEFF.

The V gene is TRBV12-3 or TRBV12-4, the J gene TRBJ1-5; unclear D gene. V was trimmed by 8 bases and J by 2 bases, leaving 13 bases between them. The CDR3 is made up of 14 amino acids. DNA for the CDR3: TGTGCCAGCGGGCAAGCGGCCGGCAATCAGCCCCAGCATTTT. It translates to CASGQAAGNQPQHF.

V is TRBV20-1 and J is TRBJ2-5, with a tentative D call TRBD2 (7 bases). With 3 bases removed from V and 7 bases from J, the gap between germline ends came to 18 bases. This CDR3 has 14 residues. Germline V gives CDR1 DFQATT, CDR2 SNEGSKA (reference sequence). In DNA, the CDR3 is TGCAGTGCTAGCCCCACAGGGACTATTGCGACCCAGTACTTC. The encoded protein is CSASPTGTIATQYF.

The rearrangement links TRBV19 to TRBJ2-1; D possibly matches TRBD1 or TRBD2 (5 bases each). The CDR3 is made up of 12 amino acids. The germline V gene has CDR1 LNHDA and CDR2 SQIVND (reference sequence). V lost 3 bases and J 7 bases, leaving 7 bases between the germline ends. The CDR3 protein is CASSMWGNEQFF. CDR3 DNA sequence: TGTGCCAGTAGTATGTGGGGGAATGAGCAGTTCTTC.

There are a few counts of this clonotype. The V and J genes are TRBV7-8 and TRBJ2-4, with 11 nucleotides matching TRBD2. V lost 2 bases to trimming and J lost 9 bases; unmatched junction nucleotides: 3. The CDR3 sequence is 14 residues long. Germline assignment: CDR1 SGHVS and CDR2 FQNEAQ. The CDR3 coding sequence is TGTGCCAGCAGCTTACTAGCGGGAGGTGGCATTCAGTACTTC. Translation gives CASSLLAGGGIQYF.

This clonotype was detected only a few times. The chain employs TRBV7-2 and TRBJ2-1; 9 bases match TRBD2. The length of the CDR3 is 15 residues. V gave up 3 bases and J gave up 5 bases; unmatched junction bases: 5. CDR1 and CDR2 (germline): SGHTA, FQGNSA. CDR3 amino acids: CASSFSGSGDNEQFF. CDR3 in DNA: TGTGCCAGCAGCTTTAGCGGGAGTGGGGACAATGAGCAGTTCTTC. Together with reference TRBV7-2 and TRBJ2-1, the CDR3 gives the full variable domain: GAGVSQSPSNKVTEKGKDVELRCDPISGHTALYWYRQSLGQGLEFLIYFQGNSAPDKSGLPSDRFSAERTGGSVSTLTIQRTQQEDSAVYLCASSFSGSGDNEQFFGPGTRLTVL.

This clonotype was seen many times. V and J are TRBV5-1 and TRBJ1-1; D is unclear. Germline V lookup: CDR1 SGHRS, CDR2 YFSETQ. V dropped 4 bases and J dropped 0 bases, with 19 bases sitting between them. This CDR3 spans 17 amino acids. The CDR3 DNA sequence: TGCGCCAGCAGCAGTGGTATGGGGAGGAACATGAACACTGAAGCTTTCTTT. Translated: CASSSGMGRNMNTEAFF.

In its sample, this clonotype was seen a few times. The J gene is TRBJ2-1, the V gene TRBV2; a weak D match, TRBD1 (5 bases). V was trimmed by 2 bases and J by 5 bases, leaving 10 bases between them. The CDR3 has 14 amino acids. The germline V gene encodes CDR1 SNHLY and CDR2 FYNNEI. In DNA, the CDR3 is TGTGCCAGCAGTGAAATTGTCAGGGACAATGAGCAGTTCTTC. Its translation is CASSEIVRDNEQFF.